A single sample is the source of the 9 T cell receptor beta chains below, sequenced in a study of identical twins. TCRdb passed the 5' RACE reads through MiXCR, listing each CDR3 protein once. This table has about 530,000 distinct CDR3 sequences, about a fifth appearing once. The data were also submitted as part of a second study, on yellow fever vaccine responses in identical twins.

The sample consisted of CD4+ T cells sorted from blood. The source is a young woman in good health.

The chain has TRBV18 and TRBJ2-1; D may match TRBD1 or TRBD2 (5 bases each). V lost 2 bases, J lost 6 bases, and 14 bases lay in between. The CDR3 is 15 residues long. Germline CDR1 and CDR2: KGHSH and LQKENI. The DNA of the CDR3 is TGTGCCAGCTCACCAGGGGGTCCGGTTTTCAATGAGCAGTTCTTC. This translates into CASSPGGPVFNEQFF. The whole variable domain, remainder taken from reference TRBV18 and TRBJ2-1, is NAGVMQNPRHLVRRRGQEARLRCSPMKGHSHVYWYRQLPEEGLKFMVYLQKENIIDESGMPKERFSAEFPKEGPSILRIQQVVRGDSAAYFCASSPGGPVFNEQFFGPGTRLTVL.

The rearrangement links TRBV11-2 to TRBJ2-5; D remains unclear. This CDR3 region has 17 residues. The V end was cut by 1 base, the J end by 5 bases, with 20 bases between. The germline V gene has CDR1 SGHAT and CDR2 FQNNGV. The DNA for the CDR3 is TGTGCCAGCAGCTTAGCCCGTACATCCTCCCGTGGGGAGACCCAGTACTTC. It translates to CASSLARTSSRGETQYF.

This chain connects TRBV20-1 to TRBJ2-7; 7 nucleotides agree with TRBD1. The CDR3 loop spans 13 amino acids. Trimming cost V 1 base and J 5 bases; bases outside gene matches: 5. Germline CDR1 DFQATT, CDR2 SNEGSKA (reference sequence). In nucleotides, the CDR3 is TGCAGTGCTAGAGGGGGACAGCCCCACGAGCAGTACGTC. Its translation is CSARGGQPHEQYV.

The table lists this clonotype with a few counts. V usage is TRBV10-3 and J usage is TRBJ2-3, with TRBD2 matching 12 bases. The CDR3 spans 18 residues. Per the germline V gene, CDR1 is ENHRY and CDR2 is SYGVKD. With 3 bases clipped from V and 4 bases from J, the junction kept 11 bases outside the gene matches. CDR3 residues: CAISDGPSGRAEADTQYF. The CDR3 nucleotides read TGTGCCATCAGTGATGGGCCTAGCGGGAGGGCCGAGGCAGATACGCAGTATTTT.

The chain links TRBV7-2 to TRBJ2-2; 7 positions agree with TRBD1. CDR1 SGHTA and CDR2 FQGNSA come from the germline V gene. There are 15 residues in the CDR3. With V trimmed by 7 bases and J by 7 bases, 12 bases remained unmatched. CDR3 nucleotide sequence: TGTGCCAGCACCCCCGACAGGGTGGTAGACGGGGAGCTGTTTTTT. Encoded protein: CASTPDRVVDGELFF.

This rearrangement joins TRBV11-1 to TRBJ2-1; 13 nucleotides match TRBD2. Trimming cost V 5 bases and J 0 bases; bases outside gene matches: 10. This CDR3 comprises 19 residues. CDR1 and CDR2 from the germline V gene are SGHAT and FQDESV (reference sequence). CDR3 nucleotides: TGTGCCAGCAGCACCCGACTAGCGGGGGGCGGGGCCTCCTACAATGAGCAGTTCTTC. Translated: CASSTRLAGGGASYNEQFF.

This clonotype has only a few counts. The chain uses TRBV10-3 and TRBJ2-3; no clear D gene. This CDR3 contains 12 residues. V shed 6 bases and J shed 3 bases, with 7 bases lying between them. Germline V lookup: CDR1 ENHRY, CDR2 SYGVKD. This CDR3 reads CAISDITDTQYF. CDR3 bases: TGTGCCATCAGCGACATAACAGATACGCAGTATTTT.

The rearrangement uses TRBV5-1 and TRBJ2-2; TRBD2 agrees at 10 bases. Looked up from germline, CDR1 is SGHRS and CDR2 is YFSETQ. J gave up 4 bases and V 0 bases, and 6 bases lay outside the gene matches. CDR3 size: 17 residues. This CDR3 is CASSLGLAGVSTGELFF. The CDR3 nucleotides are TGCGCCAGCAGCTTGGGGCTAGCGGGAGTATCCACCGGGGAGCTGTTTTTT.

This clonotype was seen many times. The rearrangement uses TRBV12-3 or TRBV12-4 and TRBJ2-1, with 10 bases that match TRBD2. The trim removed 3 bases at V and 7 bases at J, leaving 9 bases unmatched. The CDR3 sequence is 16 residues long. The CDR3 DNA is TGTGCCAGCAGTTTTGGTAGCGGGGGGCGTGCGAATGAGCAGTTCTTC. Translated: CASSFGSGGRANEQFF.